The clone carrying this T cell receptor beta chain was detected only a few times. As yet, its antigen is unknown. The CDR3 length is 15 residues. Germline values: CDR1 SQVTM, CDR2 ANQGSEA. The ends were cut back, 5 bases at V and 4 bases at J, with 20 bases in the middle. This record belongs to a study of cytomegalovirus exposure and HLA in healthy donors. Study results and caveats: Most of the TCR beta V segments (in an earlier analysis) were productive either about 87% or about 30% of the time. Compared with the roughly 700-donor mean, an Asian-associated ancestry cluster reportedly had fewer N-insertions, according to a later analysis. What TCR beta sequences reportedly achieved was accurate prediction of HLA-A and HLA-B alleles in most subjects.

Researchers ran the PCR with 60 Vbeta and 13 Jbeta primers. Clones were read by immunoSEQ multiplex PCR, and TCRdb kept only the in-frame ones, dropping some. This table has some 150,000 clones, about 60% appearing once. The chain has TRBV29-1 and TRBJ1-2; D might be TRBD1 (6 bases). The source material was PBMCs. This sequence originates from a woman in her sixties or seventies in good health and CMV-seropositive. As DNA, the CDR3 is TGCAGCGTTAGGCTCGGACAGTCCGAGTCCTATGGCTACACCTTC. It specifies CSVRLGQSESYGYTF.